This entry concerns a single TCR beta chain. These data belong to a study of control samples from healthy donors and cancer patients. CDR1 is DFQATT and CDR2 is SNEGSKA in the germline V gene (reference sequence). This CDR3 spans 11 amino acids. V was clipped by 2 bases and J by 4 bases, with 2 bases between them. Produced via immunoSEQ multiplex PCR; TCRdb's table is partial and in-frame only. The profile shows 110,000 or so clones, around 87% of them singletons. The chain has TRBV20-1 and TRBJ1-4; D unresolved. The sequence derives from a man younger than 45 in good health. The sample was blood. DNA for the CDR3: TGCAGTGCTAGATTTAATGAAAAACTGTTTTTT. Translated: CSARFNEKLFF.